This T cell receptor (beta chain) was identified in a study of blood T cell repertoires in COVID-19. Sequenced by immunoSEQ multiplex PCR; TCRdb stores in-frame clones only, minus some. Among about 480,000 clones listed, roughly 90% were seen once. From germline, CDR1 is SEHNR and CDR2 FQNEAQ (reference sequence). This CDR3 has 15 residues. Losses at the gene ends were 0 bases for V and 4 bases for J; bases not matched to a gene: 2. Material for sequencing was PBMCs or T cells enriched from blood (not recorded which). This TCR was recovered from a woman in her thirties or forties who had recovered from COVID-19. The chain couples TRBV7-9 to TRBJ2-1; TRBD2 aligns across 8 bases. Written as DNA, the CDR3 is TGTGCCAGCAGCTTAGCACGACTAGCGTACAATGAGCAGTTCTTC. This gives the protein CASSLARLAYNEQFF.